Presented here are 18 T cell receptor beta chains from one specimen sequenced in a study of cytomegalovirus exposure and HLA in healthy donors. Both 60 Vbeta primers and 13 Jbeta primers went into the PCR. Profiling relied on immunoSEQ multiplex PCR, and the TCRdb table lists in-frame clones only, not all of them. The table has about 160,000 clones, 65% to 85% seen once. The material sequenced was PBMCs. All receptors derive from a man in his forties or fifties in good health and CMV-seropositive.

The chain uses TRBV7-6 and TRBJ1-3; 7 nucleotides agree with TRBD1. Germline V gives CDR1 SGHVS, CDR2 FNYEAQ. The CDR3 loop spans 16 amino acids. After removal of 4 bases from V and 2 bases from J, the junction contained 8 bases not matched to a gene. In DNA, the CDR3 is TGTGCCAGCAGCTCACGACCCAGGGGGACTGGAAACACCATATATTTT. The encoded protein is CASSSRPRGTGNTIYF.

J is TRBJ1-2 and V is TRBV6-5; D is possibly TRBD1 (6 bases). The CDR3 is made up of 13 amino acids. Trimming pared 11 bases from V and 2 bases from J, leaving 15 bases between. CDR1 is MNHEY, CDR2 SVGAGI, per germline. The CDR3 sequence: CAVSGAFNYGYTF. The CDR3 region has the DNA TGTGCCGTCTCAGGGGCGTTCAACTATGGCTACACCTTC.

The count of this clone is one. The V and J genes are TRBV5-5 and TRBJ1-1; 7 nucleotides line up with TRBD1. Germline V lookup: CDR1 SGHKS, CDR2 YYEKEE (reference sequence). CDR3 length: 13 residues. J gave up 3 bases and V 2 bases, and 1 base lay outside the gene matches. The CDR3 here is CASSFTGDTEAFF. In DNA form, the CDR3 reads TGTGCCAGCAGCTTCACAGGGGACACTGAAGCTTTCTTT.

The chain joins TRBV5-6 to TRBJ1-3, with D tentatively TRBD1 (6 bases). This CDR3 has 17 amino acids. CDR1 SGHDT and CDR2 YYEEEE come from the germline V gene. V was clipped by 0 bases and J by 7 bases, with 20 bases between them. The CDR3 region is CASSLEARGVSGNTIYF. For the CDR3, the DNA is TGTGCCAGCAGCTTGGAAGCCAGGGGAGTCTCGGGGAACACCATATATTTT.

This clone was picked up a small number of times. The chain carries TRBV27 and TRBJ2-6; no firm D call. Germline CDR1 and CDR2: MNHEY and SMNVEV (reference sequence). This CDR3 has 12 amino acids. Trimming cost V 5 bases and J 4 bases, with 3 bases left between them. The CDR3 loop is CASSQGANVLTF. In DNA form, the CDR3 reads TGTGCCAGCAGTCAAGGGGCCAACGTCCTGACTTTC.

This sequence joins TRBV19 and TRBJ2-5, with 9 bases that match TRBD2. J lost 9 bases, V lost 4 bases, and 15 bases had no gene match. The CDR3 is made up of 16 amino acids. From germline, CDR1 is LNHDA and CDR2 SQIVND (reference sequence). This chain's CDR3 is CASSKVSGGSGSPQYF. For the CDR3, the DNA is TGTGCCAGTAGTAAGGTTAGCGGGGGCTCAGGATCCCCCCAGTACTTC.

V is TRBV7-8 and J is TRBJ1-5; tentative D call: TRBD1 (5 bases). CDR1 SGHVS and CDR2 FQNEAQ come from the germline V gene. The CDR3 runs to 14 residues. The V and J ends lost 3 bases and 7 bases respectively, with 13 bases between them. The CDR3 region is CASSLGGKVQPQHF. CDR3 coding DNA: TGTGCCAGCAGCTTGGGGGGGAAGGTCCAGCCCCAGCATTTT.

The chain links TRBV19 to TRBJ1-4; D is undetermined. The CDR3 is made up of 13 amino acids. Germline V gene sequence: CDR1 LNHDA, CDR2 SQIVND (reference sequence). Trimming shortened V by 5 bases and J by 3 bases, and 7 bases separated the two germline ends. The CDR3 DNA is TGTGCCAGTAGTCGGGTGGCTAATGAAAAACTGTTTTTT. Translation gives CASSRVANEKLFF.

Here the CDR3 reads CASSFTGKPNEKLFF. Here the CDR3 DNA reads TGTGCCAGCAGCTTTACAGGGAAACCTAATGAAAAACTGTTTTTT. The chain has TRBV12-1 and TRBJ1-4; TRBD1 was called by the table and not checked on the DNA. TRBV12-1 is designated a pseudogene. The CDR3 runs to 15 residues.

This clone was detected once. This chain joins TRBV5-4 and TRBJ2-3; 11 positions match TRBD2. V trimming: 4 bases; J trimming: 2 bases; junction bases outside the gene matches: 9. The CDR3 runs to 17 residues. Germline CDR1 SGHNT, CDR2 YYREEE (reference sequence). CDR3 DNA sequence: TGTGCCAGCAGCGAAACTAGCGGGGGCGGACCCACAGATACGCAGTATTTT. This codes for CASSETSGGGPTDTQYF.

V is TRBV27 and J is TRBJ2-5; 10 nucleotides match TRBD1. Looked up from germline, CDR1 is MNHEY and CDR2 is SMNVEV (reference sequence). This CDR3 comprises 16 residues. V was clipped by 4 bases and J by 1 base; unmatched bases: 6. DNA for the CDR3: TGTGCCAGCAGTTCATGGGACAGGGGCCTCCAAGAGACCCAGTACTTC. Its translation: CASSSWDRGLQETQYF.

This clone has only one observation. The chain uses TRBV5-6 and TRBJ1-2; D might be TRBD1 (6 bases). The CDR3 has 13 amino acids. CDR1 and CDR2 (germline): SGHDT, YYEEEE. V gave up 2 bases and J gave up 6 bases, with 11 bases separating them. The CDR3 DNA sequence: TGTGCCAGCAGCTTTTCTCACAGGGATGGCTACACCTTC. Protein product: CASSFSHRDGYTF.

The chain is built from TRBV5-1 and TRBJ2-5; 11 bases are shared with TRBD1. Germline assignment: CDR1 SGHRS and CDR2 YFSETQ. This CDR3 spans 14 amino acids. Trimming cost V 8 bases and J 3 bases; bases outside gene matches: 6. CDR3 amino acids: CASHRDRGKETQYF. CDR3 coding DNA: TGCGCCAGTCACCGGGACAGGGGGAAAGAGACCCAGTACTTC.

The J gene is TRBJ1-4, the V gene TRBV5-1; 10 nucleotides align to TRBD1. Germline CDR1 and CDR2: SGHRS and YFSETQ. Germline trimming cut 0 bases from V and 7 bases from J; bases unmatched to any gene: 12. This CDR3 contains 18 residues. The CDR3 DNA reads TGCGCCAGCAGCTTGGCCGGCGGGACAGGGGTGCGAGCTGAAAAACTGTTTTTT. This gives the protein CASSLAGGTGVRAEKLFF.

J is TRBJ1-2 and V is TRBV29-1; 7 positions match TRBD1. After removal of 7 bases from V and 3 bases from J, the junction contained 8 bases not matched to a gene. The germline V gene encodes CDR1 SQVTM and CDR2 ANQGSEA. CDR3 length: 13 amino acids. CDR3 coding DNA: TGCAGCGCCTTGACAGGGACAGACTATGGCTACACCTTC. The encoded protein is CSALTGTDYGYTF.

The DNA for the CDR3 is TGCGCCAGCAGCCAAGACGGGACAGTCCCAGGCACCTTC. Amino acids: CASSQDGTVPGTF. This chain connects TRBV4-3 to TRBJ1-2; 7 bases agree with TRBD1. Per germline, CDR1 LGHNA and CDR2 YSLEER. V dropped 0 bases and J dropped 13; count of bases not matched to a gene: 8. The CDR3 has 13 residues.

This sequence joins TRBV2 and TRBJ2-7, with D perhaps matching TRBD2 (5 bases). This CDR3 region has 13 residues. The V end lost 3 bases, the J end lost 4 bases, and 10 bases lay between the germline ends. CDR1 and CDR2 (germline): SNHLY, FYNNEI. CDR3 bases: TGTGCCAGCAGTGAGGTCGGGGTATACGAGCAGTACTTC. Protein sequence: CASSEVGVYEQYF.

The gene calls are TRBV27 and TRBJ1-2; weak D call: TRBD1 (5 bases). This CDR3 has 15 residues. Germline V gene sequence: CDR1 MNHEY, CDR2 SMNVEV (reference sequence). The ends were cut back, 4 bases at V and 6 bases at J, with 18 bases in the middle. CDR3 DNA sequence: TGTGCCAGCAGTTCTGATCTGGGAGGGGATCATGGCTACACCTTC. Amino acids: CASSSDLGGDHGYTF.